Shown below are 3 T cell receptor beta chains from a single sample sequenced in a study of T cells in Graves' hyperthyroidism and ophthalmopathy. RNA transcripts were the template for amplifying TCR beta CDR3 regions. The HTBI primer set was used in a first-round RT-PCR of the TCR CDR3. MiXCR was run by TCRdb on the multiplex PCR reads, yielding one entry per CDR3 protein. In the table there are about 770,000 distinct CDR3 sequences, roughly 20% of which are singletons. Sequencing was done on a sample of blood. These TCRs come from a woman aged 45-59 years with Graves' hyperthyroidism that later progressed to Graves' ophthalmopathy.

J is TRBJ1-3 and V is TRBV6-5, with D unresolved. Germline lookup yields CDR1 MNHEY and CDR2 SVGAGI. This CDR3 spans 14 amino acids. Trimming cost V 2 bases and J 3 bases, with 8 bases left between them. The CDR3 loop is CASSYAPVGNTIYF. The CDR3 DNA sequence: TGTGCCAGCAGTTACGCACCCGTTGGAAACACCATATATTTT.

This clonotype was seen at least ten times. V and J are TRBV18 and TRBJ1-1, with D perhaps matching TRBD1 (5 bases). The CDR3 has 14 residues. Trimming took 3 bases from V and 1 from J, leaving 9 bases between them. Germline lookup yields CDR1 KGHSH and CDR2 LQKENI. The CDR3 DNA reads as TGTGCCAGCTCACCCCTGACAGAGAACACTGAAGCTTTCTTT. Protein: CASSPLTENTEAFF.

This clonotype was counted at least ten times. The J gene is TRBJ1-2, the V gene TRBV30, with 9 bases fitting TRBD1. J was trimmed by 7 bases and V by 5 bases; bases with no gene match: 2. Germline V lookup: CDR1 GTSNPN, CDR2 SVGIG (reference sequence). This CDR3 has 11 amino acids. The CDR3 bases are TGTGCCTGGGGGACAGGGTCTGGCTACACCTTC. It is translated as CAWGTGSGYTF.